This is a list of T cell receptor beta chains from one sample in a study of PD-L1 blockade in urothelial cancer. The protocol was immunoSEQ multiplex PCR, while the TCRdb copy is restricted to in-frame clones and leaves out a portion. The table records roughly 17,000 clones, roughly 87% of them present only once. The material sequenced was PBMCs, taken around atezolizumab (anti-PD-L1) treatment. The source of these receptors is a man in his forties or fifties with urothelial cancer. Each CDR3 is given with its conserved first and last residue.

V	J	CDR3
TRBV27	TRBJ2-1	CASSHLSTAGSYNEQFF
TRBV25-1	TRBJ2-3	CASSEPGGLTFNTQYF
TRBV9	TRBJ2-7	CASSPPDRLWEQYF
TRBV5-1	TRBJ1-2	CASSVGRGHTTDYTF
TRBV5-6	TRBJ1-4	CASSRQEKLFF
TRBV7-9	TRBJ1-5	CASSLDGGSNQPQHF
TRBV5-6	TRBJ1-1	CASSSTGVTEAFF
TRBV20-1	TRBJ1-4	CSTGTNEKLFF
TRBV27	TRBJ1-2	CATLGQATARGRGYTF
TRBV6-4	TRBJ2-5	CASSETASGGETQYF
TRBV27	TRBJ2-3	CASSLWSPKATDTQYF
TRBV6-6	TRBJ1-4	CASSLGQGLEKLFF
TRBV19	TRBJ2-7	CASSVGGYEQYF
TRBV6-1	TRBJ1-5	CASSEGQYSNQPQHF
TRBV19	TRBJ1-2	CASSTQPPGIYGYTF